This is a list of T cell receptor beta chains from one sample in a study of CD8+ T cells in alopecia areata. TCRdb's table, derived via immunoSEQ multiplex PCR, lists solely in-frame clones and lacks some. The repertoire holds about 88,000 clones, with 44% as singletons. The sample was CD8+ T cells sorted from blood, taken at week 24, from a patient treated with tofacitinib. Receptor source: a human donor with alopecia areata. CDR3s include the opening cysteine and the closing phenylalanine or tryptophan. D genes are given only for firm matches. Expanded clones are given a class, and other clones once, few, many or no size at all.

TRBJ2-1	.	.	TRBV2	TGTGCCAGATTGAAACAGGCCAGCTCCTACAATGAGCAGTTCTTC	CARLKQASSYNEQFF
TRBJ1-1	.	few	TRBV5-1	TGCGCCAGCAGCAATGGGGGGACTGAAGCTTTCTTT	CASSNGGTEAFF
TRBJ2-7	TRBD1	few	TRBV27	TGTGCCAGCAGTTTCCCCGGACAGGGGGTCTACGAGCAGTACTTC	CASSFPGQGVYEQYF
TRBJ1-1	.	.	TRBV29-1	TGCAGCGTTAGGGTCCCAAGCGAACCCGCAGGGGTCGTTTTCTTT	CSVRVPSEPAGVVFF
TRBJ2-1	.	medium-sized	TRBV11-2	TGTGCCAGCAGCTTGGGGGAAACCTACAATGAGCAGTTCTTC	CASSLGETYNEQFF
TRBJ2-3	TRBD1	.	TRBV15	TGTGCCACCAGCCTCGGCAGGGGGCTAGATACGCAGTATTTT	CATSLGRGLDTQYF
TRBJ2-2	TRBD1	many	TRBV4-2	TGTGCCAGCAGCCAAGATGCGGGACAGGGAGCCGGGGAGCTGTTTTTT	CASSQDAGQGAGELFF
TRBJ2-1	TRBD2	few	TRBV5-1	TGCGCCAGCAGCTTAAGACTAGCGGGAGTTAATGAGCAGTTCTTC	CASSLRLAGVNEQFF
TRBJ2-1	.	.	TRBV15	TGTGCCACCAGCAGTTTCGCAGGATCCTACAATGAGCAGTTCTTC	CATSSFAGSYNEQFF
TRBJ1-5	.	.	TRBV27	TGTGCCAGCAGTTTTCGGCAGGGTGTCTCTCAGCCCCAGCATTTT	CASSFRQGVSQPQHF
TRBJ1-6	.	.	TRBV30	TGTGCCTGGACCGCTTCAGTATTCCACCATAATTCACCCCTCCACTTT	CAWTASVFHHNSPLHF
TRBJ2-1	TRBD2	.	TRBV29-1	TGCAGCGTTGAAGGGCTAGCGGGGACGGCTGCCTACAATGAGCAGTTCTTC	CSVEGLAGTAAYNEQFF
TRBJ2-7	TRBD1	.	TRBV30	TGTGCCTGGAGTCACCCTCCGACAGGGGCGCGCGAGCAGTACTTC	CAWSHPPTGAREQYF
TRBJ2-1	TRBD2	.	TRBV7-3	TGTGCCAGCAGCTTAACCCTGTGGCGGGAGTCCGGGAGTGAGCAGTTCTTC	CASSLTLWRESGSEQFF
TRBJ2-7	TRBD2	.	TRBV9	TGTGCCAGCAGCGTCGGACTAGCGGCTTCCTACGAGCAGTACTTC	CASSVGLAASYEQYF
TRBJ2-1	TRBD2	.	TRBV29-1	TGCAGCGCCGAAGGAACTAGCGACATTTTCTCCTACAATGAGCAGTTCTTC	CSAEGTSDIFSYNEQFF
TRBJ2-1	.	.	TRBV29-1	TGCAGCGTTGAGGGTCGGATTGAGCAGTTCTTC	CSVEGRIEQFF
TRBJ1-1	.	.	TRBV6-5	TGTGCCAGCAGTTGGGCAGAGAACACTGAAGCTTTCTTT	CASSWAENTEAFF
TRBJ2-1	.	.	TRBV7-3	TGTGCCAGCAGCTTAATCGGCGCCGACAATGAGCAGTTCTTC	CASSLIGADNEQFF
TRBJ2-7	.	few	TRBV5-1	TGCGCCAGCAGGTCGCTCGGGTATTCCTTCGAGCAGTACTTC	CASRSLGYSFEQYF
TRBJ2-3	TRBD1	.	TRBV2	TGTGCCAGCAGGCCGCCCGGGACAGGGGTCACAGATACGCAGTATTTT	CASRPPGTGVTDTQYF
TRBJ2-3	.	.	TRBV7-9	TGTGCCAGCATGGCAGATACGCAGTATTTT	CASMADTQYF
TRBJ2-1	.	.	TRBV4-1	TGCGCCAGCAGCCAGATTGGGGGGCCCGGTGAGCAGTTCTTC	CASSQIGGPGEQFF
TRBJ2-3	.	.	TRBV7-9	TGTGCCAGCAGCTGGGGGTCAGATACGCAGTATTTT	CASSWGSDTQYF
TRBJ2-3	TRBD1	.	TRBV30	TGTGCCTGGGCCTCACCGGGACAGGGTCCAGATACGCAGTATTTT	CAWASPGQGPDTQYF
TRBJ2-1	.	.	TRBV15	TGTGCCACCAGCAGAGATAAGGCGACGGGACCCCTCTATGAGCAGTTCTTC	CATSRDKATGPLYEQFF
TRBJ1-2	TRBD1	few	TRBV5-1	TGCGCCAGCAGCTGGACAGGGGCGCCGGTCTATGGCTACACCTTC	CASSWTGAPVYGYTF
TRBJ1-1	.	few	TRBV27	TGTGCCAGCAGTCGGGGTAACACTGAAGCTTTCTTT	CASSRGNTEAFF
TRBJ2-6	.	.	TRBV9	TGTGCCAGCAGCAGGGACATACGCAACTCTGGGGCCAACGTCCTGACTTTC	CASSRDIRNSGANVLTF
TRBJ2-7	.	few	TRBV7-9	TGTGCCAGCAGCTTATATAGTCGGGGACCTTCGACATACGAGCAGTACTTC	CASSLYSRGPSTYEQYF
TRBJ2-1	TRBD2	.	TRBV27	TGTGCCATCGGGGGGGTAGCGGGAGGTGAGCAGTTCTTC	CAIGGVAGGEQFF
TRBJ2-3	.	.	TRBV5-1	TGCGCCAGCAGCTTGGGGCCCGCAGATACGCAGTATTTT	CASSLGPADTQYF
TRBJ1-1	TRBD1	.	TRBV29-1	TGCAGCGTTGCCTACAGGGGGAACACTGAAGCTTTCTTT	CSVAYRGNTEAFF
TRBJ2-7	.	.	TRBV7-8	TGTGCCAGCAGCCACCCTATGTCAACTAGGGAGCAGTACTTC	CASSHPMSTREQYF
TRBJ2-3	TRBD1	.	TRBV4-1	TGCGCCAGCAGCCAAGAAACAGGGGCATTGGCAGATACGCAGTATTTT	CASSQETGALADTQYF
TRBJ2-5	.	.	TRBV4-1	TGCGCCAGCAGCCAAGTTGCCCCGGAGACCCAGTACTTC	CASSQVAPETQYF
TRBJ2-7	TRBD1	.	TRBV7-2	TGTGCCAGCAGCTTACGGGAGCTCAGGGGGCCAATTATCTACGAGCAGTACTTC	CASSLRELRGPIIYEQYF
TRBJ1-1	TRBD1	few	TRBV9	TGTGCCAGCAGCGCGGACAGGGTCGGGAACACTGAAGCTTTCTTT	CASSADRVGNTEAFF
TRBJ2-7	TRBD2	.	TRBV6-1	TGTGCCAGCAGTGAGACTAGCGCATACGAGCAGTACTTC	CASSETSAYEQYF
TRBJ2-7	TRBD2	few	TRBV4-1	TGCGCCAGCAGCCAAGAAACGGGGACTAGCGGGGCCTACGAGCAGTACTTC	CASSQETGTSGAYEQYF
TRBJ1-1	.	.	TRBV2	TGTGCCAGCAGTGAAGACTCCACTCGCGACACTGAAGCTTTCTTT	CASSEDSTRDTEAFF
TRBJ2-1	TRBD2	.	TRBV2	TGTGCCAGCAGTGAATGGCTAGCGGGAGGGCATGAGCAGTTCTTC	CASSEWLAGGHEQFF
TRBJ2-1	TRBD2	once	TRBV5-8	TGTGCCAGCAGCGATGGCGGGCTAGCGGGAGGGCCCGCCTACAATGAGCAGTTCTTC	CASSDGGLAGGPAYNEQFF
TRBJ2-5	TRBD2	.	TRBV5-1	TGCGCCAGCAGCCTACTAGCGTCAGAGACCCAGTACTTC	CASSLLASETQYF
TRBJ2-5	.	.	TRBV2	TGTGCCAGCAGTCCCGGGGTGACCCAGTACTTC	CASSPGVTQYF
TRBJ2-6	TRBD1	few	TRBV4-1	TGCGCCAGCAGCCAGACAGGGCCAGGGGCCAACGTCCTGACTTTC	CASSQTGPGANVLTF
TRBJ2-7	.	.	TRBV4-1	TGCGCCAGCAGCCAAGTTAGCGCGGCCGCCTACGAGCAGTACTTC	CASSQVSAAAYEQYF
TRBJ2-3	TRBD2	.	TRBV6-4	TGTGCCAGCAGCGGACTAGCGGGAGATACGCAGTATTTT	CASSGLAGDTQYF